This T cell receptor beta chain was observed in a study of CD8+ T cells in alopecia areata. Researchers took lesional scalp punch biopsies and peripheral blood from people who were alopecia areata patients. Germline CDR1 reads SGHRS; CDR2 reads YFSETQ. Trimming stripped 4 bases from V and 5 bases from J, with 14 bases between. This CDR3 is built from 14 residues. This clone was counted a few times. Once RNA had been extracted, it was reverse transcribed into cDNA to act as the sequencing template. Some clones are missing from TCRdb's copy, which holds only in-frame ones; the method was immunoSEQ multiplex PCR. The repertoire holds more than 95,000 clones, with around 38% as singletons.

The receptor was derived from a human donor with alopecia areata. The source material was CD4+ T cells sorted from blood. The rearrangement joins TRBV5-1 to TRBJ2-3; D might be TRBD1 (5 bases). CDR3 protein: CASSPRQLKDTQYF. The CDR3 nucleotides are TGCGCCAGCAGCCCGAGACAGCTAAAAGATACGCAGTATTTT.